This entry concerns a single T cell receptor beta chain. This entry is derived from a study of cytomegalovirus exposure and HLA in healthy donors. The study ran its PCR with 60 Vbeta and 13 Jbeta primers. Assay: immunoSEQ multiplex PCR; the TCRdb copy retains only in-frame clones and omits some. There are 190,000 or so clones in the sample; 75% to 85% occur only once, and about 0.64% lies in the top ten. The CDR3 runs to 16 residues. Germline values: CDR1 SGDLS, CDR2 YYNGEE. The V end lost 0 bases, the J end lost 7 bases, and 19 bases lay between the germline ends. The specimen was PBMCs. The J gene is TRBJ1-1, the V gene TRBV9; a weak D match, TRBD1 (6 bases). The sequence was obtained from a boy aged 10-17 years in good health and CMV-seronegative. CDR3 DNA: TGTGCCAGCAGCGTAGACGGGGGGCGCGAGCTGATTGAAGCTTTCTTT. Residues: CASSVDGGRELIEAFF.